This entry concerns a single T cell receptor (beta chain). Its antigen is unknown. Germline lookup yields CDR1 ENHRY and CDR2 SYGVKD. The CDR3 spans 11 residues. The germline V and J ends were trimmed by 5 bases and 6 bases, with 8 bases remaining between them. This entry belongs to a study of shared clonotypes between healthy human individuals. Overall study findings and caveats: Researchers sampled blood only, noting tissue repertoires likely differ. The low donor count limited represented genetic and exposure-history diversity. Large sequencing depth failed to make sorted-subset sequencing complete, rarefaction showed. Non-shared clonotypes displayed generation probabilities falling below those of clonotypes present in all four donors.

Only in-frame clones appear in the TCRdb table, and some are missing; sequencing was by immunoSEQ multiplex PCR. The repertoire has 1.4 million to 1.5 million clones, around 97% of them found once; the top ten carry roughly 1.2%. Sequenced material: naive CD4+ T cells sorted from blood. Subset denoted: CD45RA+ positively selected. The sequence derives from a man in his thirties or forties in good health. The chain combines TRBV10-3 with TRBJ2-7; D is uncertain. The CDR3 sequence is CAISKGPEQYF. The CDR3 DNA reads as TGTGCCATCAGTAAAGGGCCCGAGCAGTACTTC.